A selection of T cell receptor beta chains follows, all from one sample in a study of blood T cell repertoires in COVID-19. Assay used: immunoSEQ multiplex PCR; TCRdb lists only in-frame clones, some missing. The data contain roughly 250,000 clones, around 81% of them singletons. Sample: peripheral blood. The receptors here all came from a middle-aged man with active or convalescent COVID-19. Each CDR3 is given with its conserved first and last residue. A D gene is named only where the DNA matches it firmly.

D gene | J gene | V gene | CDR3 protein
NA | TRBJ1-4 | TRBV7-2 | CASSFPGFEKLFF
NA | TRBJ1-5 | TRBV28 | CASSPQGWLQPQHF
NA | TRBJ2-1 | TRBV5-5 | CASSSGTNEQFF
NA | TRBJ1-1 | TRBV9 | CASSVVRLGAFF
NA | TRBJ1-2 | TRBV7-9 | CASRITGGDGYTF
TRBD1 | TRBJ1-2 | TRBV27 | CASSFNRGINYGYTF
NA | TRBJ2-1 | TRBV5-1 | CASSLRGGSSYNEQFF
NA | TRBJ2-1 | TRBV29-1 | CSVVDSKQFF
TRBD1 | TRBJ1-5 | TRBV5-5 | CASSLRDRVGSNQPQHF
TRBD2 | TRBJ2-2 | TRBV5-1 | CASSSGLAGVPNTGELFF
NA | TRBJ2-1 | TRBV3-1/TRBV3-2 | CASSRASTNEQFF
NA | TRBJ1-2 | TRBV3-1/TRBV3-2 | CASSQGGESGYTF
TRBD2 | TRBJ2-1 | TRBV7-6 | CASSPLAGGLGYNEQFF
TRBD2 | TRBJ2-2 | TRBV2 | CASNPSGRGTGELFF
NA | TRBJ1-1 | TRBV7-2 | CASSLAGQGNTEAFF
NA | TRBJ2-4 | TRBV5-1 | CASSSTVQDQNIQYF
NA | TRBJ1-2 | TRBV15 | CATSTRGAGGYTF
NA | TRBJ2-7 | TRBV7-2 | CASSTLVYEQYF
NA | TRBJ2-3 | TRBV7-9 | CASSFQGTDTQYF
TRBD1 | TRBJ1-6 | TRBV7-2 | CASSPSYAGTAGSPLHF
NA | TRBJ2-7 | TRBV7-9 | CASSLDRGGASSYEQYF
TRBD1 | TRBJ1-2 | TRBV19 | CASRAQGADYGYTF
NA | TRBJ1-6 | TRBV2 | CASSTGMGSYNSPLHF
TRBD2 | TRBJ2-2 | TRBV6-5 | CASSYRLAGTGELFF
NA | TRBJ2-5 | TRBV5-1 | CASSFPLDSRLQETQYF
TRBD1 | TRBJ1-1 | TRBV27 | CASSVQGVDTEAFF
TRBD1 | TRBJ1-6 | TRBV19 | CASSMRDRVWSPLHF
NA | TRBJ2-7 | TRBV11-1 | CASSLMASYEQYF
NA | TRBJ1-5 | TRBV10-3 | CAISESAGLDRNQPQHF
NA | TRBJ2-6 | TRBV5-5 | CASSLDLSGANVLTF
NA | TRBJ1-2 | TRBV2 | CANRIGGTQGRGYTF
NA | TRBJ1-6 | TRBV7-6 | CASSLAQGPTQNSPLHF
TRBD1 | TRBJ1-2 | TRBV4-2 | CASSQPTGQDYGYTF
TRBD2 | TRBJ2-5 | TRBV5-1 | CASSSGLAGGASQETQYF
NA | TRBJ1-2 | TRBV29-1 | CSVEGLNYGYTF
TRBD1 | TRBJ1-1 | TRBV9 | CASSQGQGSAEAFF
TRBD1 | TRBJ1-4 | TRBV27 | CASKQGATNEKLFF
NA | TRBJ1-4 | TRBV18 | CASSRGQDEKLFF
TRBD2 | TRBJ2-7 | TRBV6-6 | CASSRATSGGTYEQYF
TRBD1 | TRBJ1-5 | TRBV5-1 | CARYGRGLSNQPQHF
NA | TRBJ1-1 | TRBV3-1/TRBV3-2 | CASSQGDRRNTEAFF
TRBD1 | TRBJ1-4 | TRBV3-1/TRBV3-2 | CASSHALGGGEKLFF
NA | TRBJ1-5 | TRBV30 | CAWSQGQFNQPQHF
TRBD1 | TRBJ1-5 | TRBV6-6 | CASSPDRGRSQPQHF